These T cell receptor beta chains were read from a single sample in a study of response to subunit inactivated influenza vaccine. TCRdb independently ran MiXCR on the RT-PCR reads; one entry per CDR3 protein. This sample carries hundreds of thousands of distinct CDR3 sequences, 11% to 15% of them seen once, and the ten largest clones take 7.6%. Sequencing was performed on PBMCs from blood, taken around 15 days before vaccination. The source of these receptors is a middle-aged man who received an inactivated influenza vaccine. The CDR3 runs from the conserved cysteine through the conserved F or W. Fields, in order: clone size, V gene, D gene, J gene, CDR3 protein, CDR3 DNA. The D gene is left open where the match is weak. Expanded clones are given a class, and other clones once, few, many or no size at all.

clone_size: few; v_call: TRBV28; d_call: TRBD2; j_call: TRBJ2-1; cdr3_aa: CASSGGTSQFF; cdr3_nt: TGTGCCAGCAGTGGGGGGACTAGCCAGTTCTTC
clone_size: .; v_call: TRBV7-2; d_call: .; j_call: TRBJ1-1; cdr3_aa: CASSRRGGGAWNTEAFF; cdr3_nt: TGTGCCAGCAGCCGGAGGGGGGGAGGGGCATGGAACACTGAAGCTTTCTTT
clone_size: many; v_call: TRBV3-1; d_call: .; j_call: TRBJ2-4; cdr3_aa: CASSQLSTGFKNIQYF; cdr3_nt: TGTGCCAGCAGCCAACTTTCGACAGGATTCAAAAACATTCAGTACTTC
clone_size: .; v_call: TRBV29-1; d_call: .; j_call: TRBJ1-6; cdr3_aa: CSVSWGDNSPLHF; cdr3_nt: TGCAGCGTTTCGTGGGGCGATAATTCACCCCTCCACTTT
clone_size: few; v_call: TRBV9; d_call: .; j_call: TRBJ2-1; cdr3_aa: CASSVVGLHHNEQFF; cdr3_nt: TGTGCCAGCAGCGTAGTAGGGCTCCACCACAATGAGCAGTTCTTC
clone_size: .; v_call: TRBV5-4; d_call: .; j_call: TRBJ2-6; cdr3_aa: CASSLVGMGGANVLTF; cdr3_nt: TGTGCCAGCAGCTTGGTGGGAATGGGGGGGGCCAACGTCCTGACTTTC
clone_size: few; v_call: TRBV12-3/TRBV12-4; d_call: TRBD2; j_call: TRBJ2-1; cdr3_aa: CASTGLASHEQFF; cdr3_nt: TGTGCCAGCACGGGACTAGCCTCCCATGAGCAGTTCTTC
clone_size: .; v_call: TRBV7-2; d_call: .; j_call: TRBJ2-3; cdr3_aa: CASSPRQVVRYTQYF; cdr3_nt: TGTGCCAGCAGCCCTCGGCAGGTCGTCAGATATACGCAGTATTTT
clone_size: few; v_call: TRBV19; d_call: TRBD2; j_call: TRBJ2-1; cdr3_aa: CASSTAAGGRYNEQFF; cdr3_nt: TGTGCCAGTAGTACCGCTGCGGGGGGGCGTTACAATGAGCAGTTCTTC
clone_size: .; v_call: TRBV10-2; d_call: .; j_call: TRBJ2-2; cdr3_aa: CASSEPGLKAGELFF; cdr3_nt: TGCGCCAGCAGTGAACCGGGACTTAAGGCCGGGGAGCTGTTTTTT
clone_size: .; v_call: TRBV15; d_call: TRBD2; j_call: TRBJ2-7; cdr3_aa: CATSGTRRIYEQYF; cdr3_nt: TGTGCCACCAGCGGGACTAGGCGGATCTACGAGCAGTACTTC